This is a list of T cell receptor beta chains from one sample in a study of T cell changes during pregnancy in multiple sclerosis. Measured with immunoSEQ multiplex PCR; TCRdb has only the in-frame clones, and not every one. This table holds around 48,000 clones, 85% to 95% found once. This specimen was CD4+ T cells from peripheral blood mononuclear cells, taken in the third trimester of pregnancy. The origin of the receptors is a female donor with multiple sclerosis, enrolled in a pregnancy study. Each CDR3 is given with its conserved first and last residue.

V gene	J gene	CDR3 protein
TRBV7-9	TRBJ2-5	CASSFGAAGAGGPPQYF
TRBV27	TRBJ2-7	CASSLSETSGRYEQYF
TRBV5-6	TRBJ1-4	CASSSTQAGTEKLFF
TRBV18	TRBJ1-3	CASSPLGQGATSGNTIYF
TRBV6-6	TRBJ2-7	CASSFPGQGRSYEQYF
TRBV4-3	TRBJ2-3	CASSQDLRGAYTDTQYF
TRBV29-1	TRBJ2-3	CSLREGTDTQYF
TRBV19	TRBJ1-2	CASSIQGIDGYTF
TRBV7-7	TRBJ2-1	CASSSSSGLHNEQFF
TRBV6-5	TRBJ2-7	CASSYGGQGEQYF
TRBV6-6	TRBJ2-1	CASSYRESYNEQFF
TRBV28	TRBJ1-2	CASTTGESYGYTF
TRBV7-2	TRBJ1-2	CASSAAGTTYGYTF
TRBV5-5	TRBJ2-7	CASSLASGRGEQYF
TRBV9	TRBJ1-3	CASSLGASRDGNTIYF
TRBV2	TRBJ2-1	CASSLFLAGSSYNEQFF
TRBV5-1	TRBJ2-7	CASSLSGQGVLYEQYF
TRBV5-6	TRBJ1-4	CASSFRTYPTNEKLFF
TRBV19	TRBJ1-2	CASSPDRAVSGYTF
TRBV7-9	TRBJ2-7	CASSLAGDSRYEQYF
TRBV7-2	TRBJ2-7	CASSLAGSREQYF
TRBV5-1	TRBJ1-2	CASSLEWDRGVGYTF
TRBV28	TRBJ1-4	CASSWMRGRTNEKLFF
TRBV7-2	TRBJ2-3	CASSLVGTSVTDTQYF
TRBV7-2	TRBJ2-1	CASSRSGGRYNEQFF
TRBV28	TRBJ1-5	CASSPLGGISNQPQHF
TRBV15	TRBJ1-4	CATSRVGGLSEKLFF
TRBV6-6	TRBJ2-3	CASTLREPQSTQYF
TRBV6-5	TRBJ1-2	CASSPGQGMNVYTF
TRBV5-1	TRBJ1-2	CASSFGTIPPRVGYTF
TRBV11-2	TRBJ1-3	CASSLDRAGNTIYF
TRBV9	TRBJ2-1	CASALRDGNNEQFF
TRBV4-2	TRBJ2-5	CASSQGRPGGLRETQYF
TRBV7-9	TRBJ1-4	CASSFSQANEKLFF
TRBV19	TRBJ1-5	CASSIRRQADSFNQPQHF
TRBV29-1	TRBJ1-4	CSVGTGGLIEKLFF
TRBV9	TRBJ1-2	CASSVAAGDGYTF
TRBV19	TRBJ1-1	CASSTTVNTEAFF
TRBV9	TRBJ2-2	CASSVSEYTGELFF
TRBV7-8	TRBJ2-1	CASSPSGRGYNEQFF
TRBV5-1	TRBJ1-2	CASSLVGGESYGYTF
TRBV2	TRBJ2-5	CASHRDLKKETQYF
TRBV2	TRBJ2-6	CASSTRQGATSGANVLTF
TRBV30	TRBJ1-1	CAWIFGSGSTEAFF
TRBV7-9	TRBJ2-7	CASSALAGVRGEQYF